Below are 12 T cell receptor beta chains sequenced from a single sample in a study of CD8+ T cells in alopecia areata. Treatment denoted: oral pan-JAK inhibitor, 5-10 mg twice daily. As the sequencing template, cDNA was produced by extracting RNA and reverse transcribing it. Method: immunoSEQ multiplex PCR; TCRdb's copy keeps in-frame clones and lacks some. This sample carries 200,000 to 250,000 clones, 50% to 70% of them seen once, and the ten largest clones take roughly 1.6%. The sample was CD4+ T cells sorted from blood, taken at week 4, from a patient treated with tofacitinib. These receptors were collected from a human donor with alopecia areata.

The chain is built from TRBV5-1 and TRBJ1-1; no definite D call. This CDR3 is 15 amino acids long. Germline CDR1 reads SGHRS; CDR2 reads YFSETQ. V was trimmed by 0 bases and J by 0 bases, leaving 9 bases between them. CDR3 DNA sequence: TGCGCCAGCAGCTTGGTGGGCAGCCTGAACACTGAAGCTTTCTTT. The encoded protein is CASSLVGSLNTEAFF. Based on the CDR3 plus reference TRBV5-1 and TRBJ1-1, the full variable domain is KAGVTQTPRYLIKTRGQQVTLSCSPISGHRSVSWYQQTPGQGLQFLFEYFSETQRNKGNFPGRFSGRQFSNSRSEMNVSTLELGDSALYLCASSLVGSLNTEAFFGQGTRLTVV.

A few counts support this clone. The chain has TRBV10-3 and TRBJ1-1; D is undetermined. V lost 3 bases, J lost 2 bases, and 10 bases lay in between. Germline V gives CDR1 ENHRY, CDR2 SYGVKD. The CDR3 is 14 residues long. CDR3 region: CAISEFGTNTEAFF. DNA of the CDR3: TGTGCCATCAGTGAATTCGGCACCAACACTGAAGCTTTCTTT.

This clone was seen a handful of times. Written as DNA, the CDR3 is TGTGCCACCAGCAGATCAACAGGGTCGGGTCAGTACAATGAGCAGTTCTTC. Translation: CATSRSTGSGQYNEQFF. The chain employs TRBV15 and TRBJ2-1, with D maybe TRBD1 (6 bases). Germline assignment: CDR1 LNHNV and CDR2 YYDKDF (reference sequence). The CDR3 spans 17 residues. V was shortened by 2 bases and J by 4 bases, with 18 bases between the two germline ends.

In this sample, this clone turned up many times. The chain employs TRBV30 and TRBJ1-6, with D possibly matching TRBD1 (5 bases). Trimming removed 2 bases at V and 12 bases at J, with 14 bases between. The germline V gene has CDR1 GTSNPN and CDR2 SVGIG (reference sequence). The CDR3 has 13 residues. CDR3 sequence: CAWSRGDVEPLHF. The CDR3 DNA is TGTGCCTGGAGTAGAGGGGATGTGGAACCCCTCCACTTT.

The chain joins TRBV2 to TRBJ1-2; no reliable D call. The V end was cut by 1 base, the J end by 7 bases, with 13 bases between. The germline V gene encodes CDR1 SNHLY and CDR2 FYNNEI. CDR3 length: 14 amino acids. This chain's CDR3 is CASSEVPAGGGYTF. CDR3 in DNA: TGTGCCAGCAGTGAAGTTCCGGCAGGTGGTGGCTACACCTTC.

This clone appeared a few times. The rearrangement links TRBV7-9 to TRBJ1-1, with 10 bases that match TRBD1. The V segment lost 5 bases and the J segment 1 base; nucleotides outside the gene matches: 7. There are 16 residues in the CDR3. The germline gives CDR1 SEHNR, CDR2 FQNEAQ (reference sequence). CDR3 coding DNA: TGTGCCAGCAGCCCCCGACAGGGGGCGGGGAACACTGAAGCTTTCTTT. It is translated as CASSPRQGAGNTEAFF.

The rearrangement joins TRBV6-1 to TRBJ1-6; 8 positions agree with TRBD1. The V segment lost 8 bases and the J segment 6 bases; nucleotides outside the gene matches: 6. The CDR3 is 14 residues long. The V gene's germline CDR1 is MNHNS and CDR2 SASEGT. For the CDR3, the DNA is TGTGCCAGCGGTTTTGACAGGGGTAATTCACCCCTCCACTTT. Encoded protein: CASGFDRGNSPLHF.

The chain has TRBV30 and TRBJ1-5, with a tentative D call TRBD1 (6 bases). Germline V lookup: CDR1 GTSNPN, CDR2 SVGIG (reference sequence). With 1 base removed from V and 6 bases from J, the gap between germline ends came to 13 bases. This CDR3 is 14 amino acids long. CDR3 in DNA: TGTGCCTGGAGTGAAGGGGGAAGCGGTCAGCCCCAGCATTTT. Its translation: CAWSEGGSGQPQHF. Drawing the rest from reference TRBV30 and TRBJ1-5, the complete variable domain is SQTIHQWPATLVQPVGSPLSLECTVEGTSNPNLYWYRQAAGRGLQLLFYSVGIGQISSEVPQNLSASRPQDRQFILSSKKLLLSDSGFYLCAWSEGGSGQPQHFGDGTRLSIL.

The chain combines TRBV5-1 with TRBJ1-2, with unresolved D. V lost 0 bases, J lost 6 bases, and 12 bases lay in between. There are 14 residues in the CDR3. Germline V CDR1 and CDR2: SGHRS, YFSETQ. CDR3 sequence reads: CASSLGRLEDGYTF. The CDR3, as DNA: TGCGCCAGCAGCTTGGGAAGGCTAGAAGATGGCTACACCTTC.

J is TRBJ1-1 and V is TRBV2; 8 bases line up with TRBD1. The trim removed 6 bases at V and 0 bases at J, leaving 6 bases unmatched. Germline loops: CDR1 SNHLY, CDR2 FYNNEI. The CDR3 runs 15 residues. The CDR3 here is CASRQTGALNTEAFF. CDR3 DNA sequence: TGTGCCAGCAGACAGACAGGGGCCCTGAACACTGAAGCTTTCTTT.

DNA of the CDR3: TGCAGCGTTGAAATGGGATACACCGGGGAGCTGTTTTTT. It is translated as CSVEMGYTGELFF. V gene TRBV29-1 combines with J gene TRBJ2-2; D unclear. Germline V gene data show CDR1 as SQVTM and CDR2 as ANQGSEA. V lost 2 bases and J 3 bases, leaving 7 bases between the germline ends. This CDR3 is built from 13 residues.

V gene TRBV5-6 combines with J gene TRBJ1-4; D may be TRBD1 (6 bases). V lost 3 bases and J 10 bases, leaving 10 bases between the germline ends. The CDR3 totals 12 residues. CDR1 is SGHDT and CDR2 is YYEEEE in the germline V gene. The CDR3 DNA follows: TGTGCCAGCAGCTGGACAGCAGGAAAACTGTTTTTT. This codes for CASSWTAGKLFF.